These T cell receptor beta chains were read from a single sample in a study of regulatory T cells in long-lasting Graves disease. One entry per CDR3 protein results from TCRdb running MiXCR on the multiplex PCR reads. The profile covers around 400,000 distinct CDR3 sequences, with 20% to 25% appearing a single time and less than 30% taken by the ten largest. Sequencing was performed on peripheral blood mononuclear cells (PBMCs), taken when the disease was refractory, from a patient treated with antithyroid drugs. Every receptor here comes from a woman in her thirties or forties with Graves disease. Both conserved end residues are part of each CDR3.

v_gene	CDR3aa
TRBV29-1	CSVEGPPASGRGNEQFF
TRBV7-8	CASSRLSGQTNTEAFF
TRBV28	CASSTPGQRTSPLHF
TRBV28	CASSLSQAGTEAFF
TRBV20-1	CSARVNTEAFF
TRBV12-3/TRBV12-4	CASSPSSGGPSNEQFF
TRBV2	CASSGLAGLVEETQYF
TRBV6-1	CASSISRTANTEAFF
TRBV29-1	CSVARTEAFF
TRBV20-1	CSAAGGGPRAFF
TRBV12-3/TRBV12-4	CASSLQINQPQHF
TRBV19	CASAGTSVENIQYF
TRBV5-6	CASSLALLYEQYF
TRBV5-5	CASSLEWGLWLGYEQYF
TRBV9	CASSGGLLDTEELFF
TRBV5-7	CASSLLSSSTYEQYF
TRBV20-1	CSAREQGNYEQYF
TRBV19	CASRMLDRVAYEQYF
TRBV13	CASSRRPPGQSNGYTF
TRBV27	CASMFSGGGYEQYF
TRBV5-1	CASSVLAGITDTQYF
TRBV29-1	CSVDTGVSTEAFF
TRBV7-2	CASRPGTNTNGELFF
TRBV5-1	CASRDRTEAFF
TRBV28	CASSGPGQGRSPLHF
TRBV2	CASCLGGTETQYF
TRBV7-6	CASSSPGLRGTDTQYF
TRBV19	CASTSGTLQETQYF
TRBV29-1	CSGGGILAGLDEQYF
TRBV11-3	CASSPSGQGARGNEKLFF
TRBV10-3	CAISESTGRTEAFF
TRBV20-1	CSAKRQGRGLNTEAFF
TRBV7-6	CASSFAGGAEAFF
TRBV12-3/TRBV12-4	CASSTGQVAYEQYF
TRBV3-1	CASSQGRLAGIINQPQHF
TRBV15	CATSRGQNTGELFF
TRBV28	CATSRETGELFF
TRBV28	CASSLSRSQEKLFF
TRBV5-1	CASSFEAGGSYEQYF
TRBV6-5	CASSYRPGSMNTEAFF
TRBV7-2	CASSLLGGPYNEQFF
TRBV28	CASTEVGPQHF
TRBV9	CASSVGASGSGEQYF
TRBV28	CASRPPPSSEVSYEQYF
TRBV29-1	CSVPSGTEAFF
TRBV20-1	CSATPGTDYGYTF
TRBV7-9	CASSLAVAAGGRNQPQHF
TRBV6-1	CASTKGGRNEQFF
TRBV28	CASRDRGGNTIYF
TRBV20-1	CSALPTPLKIEYQETQYF
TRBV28	CASRVGPGPYNEQFF
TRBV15	CATSIDRGNYGYTF
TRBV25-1	CASSDAGGRNEQFF